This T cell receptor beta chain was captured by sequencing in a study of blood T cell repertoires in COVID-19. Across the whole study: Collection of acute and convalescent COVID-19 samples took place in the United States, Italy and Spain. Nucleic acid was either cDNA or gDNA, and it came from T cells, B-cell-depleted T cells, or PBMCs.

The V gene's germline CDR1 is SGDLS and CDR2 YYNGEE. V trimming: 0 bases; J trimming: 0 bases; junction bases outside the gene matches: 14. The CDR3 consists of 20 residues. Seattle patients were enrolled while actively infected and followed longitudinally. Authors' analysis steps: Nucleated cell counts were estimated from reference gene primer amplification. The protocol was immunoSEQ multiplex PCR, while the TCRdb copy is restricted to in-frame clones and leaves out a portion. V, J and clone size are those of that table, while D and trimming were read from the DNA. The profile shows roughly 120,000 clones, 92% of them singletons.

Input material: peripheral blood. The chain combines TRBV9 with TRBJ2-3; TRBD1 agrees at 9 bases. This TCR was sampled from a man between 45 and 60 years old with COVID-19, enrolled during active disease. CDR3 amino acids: CASSVDLRDREETSTDTQYF. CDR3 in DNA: TGTGCCAGCAGCGTAGATTTAAGGGACAGGGAGGAAACTAGCACAGATACGCAGTATTTT.